Listed here is a single TCR beta chain. Antigen unknown. The data derive from a study of shared clonotypes between healthy human individuals. Study-wide results and caveats: Sampling used blood alone; tissue repertoires probably differ. Non-shared clonotypes showed lower generation probabilities than clonotypes common to all four donors. Sequencing depth was expected to affect clonotype sharing among donors.

Profiling relied on immunoSEQ multiplex PCR, and the TCRdb table lists in-frame clones only, not all of them. The table records 2 million to 2.5 million clones, more than 85% of them present only once. V shed 8 bases, J shed 8 bases, and the junction held 7 bases outside the gene matches. CDR3 size: 13 residues. Looked up from germline, CDR1 is SNHLY and CDR2 is FYNNEI. V usage is TRBV2 and J usage is TRBJ1-2, with 11 bases identical to TRBD1. Sequenced sample: naive CD4+ T cells from PBMCs. Noted subset: CD45RA+ positively selected. This clonotype originated in a man in his late teens or twenties in good health. Some clones in this sample may be carry-over from other donors' samples. CDR3 bases: TGTGCCAGCTCCGGGACAGGGGGGGACGGCTACACCTTC. Translated, it gives CASSGTGGDGYTF.